The 6 T cell receptor beta chains given below trace back to one sample, sequenced in a study of T cell responses to AZD1222 COVID-19 vaccine. The table came from immunoSEQ multiplex PCR; TCRdb's copy has only in-frame clones and leaves some out. This repertoire shows 80,000 to 100,000 clones, 90% to 95% found once; its top ten account for roughly 13%. Material: peripheral blood, obtained on day 0 of AZD1222 vaccination. Source of these receptors: an adult in good health.

The chain employs TRBV9 and TRBJ2-5, with TRBD2 matching over 10 bases. This CDR3 region has 18 residues. From germline, CDR1 is SGDLS and CDR2 YYNGEE. J gave up 5 bases and V 2 bases, and 15 bases lay outside the gene matches. In DNA form, the CDR3 reads TGTGCCAGCAGCGTTGCAGCGGGAGGGCCCGGGTTTGGGGAGACCCAGTACTTC. As protein: CASSVAAGGPGFGETQYF.

This clone was counted only a few times. The genes are TRBV4-1 and TRBJ1-4; D uncertain. This CDR3 comprises 16 residues. Germline V lookup: CDR1 MGHRA, CDR2 YSYEKL. V shed 0 bases and J shed 0 bases, with 8 bases lying between them. The CDR3 loop reads CASSQETGATNEKLFF. The DNA for the CDR3 is TGCGCCAGCAGCCAAGAAACCGGGGCAACTAATGAAAAACTGTTTTTT.

The CDR3 nucleotides are TGTGCCAGTAGTTCTACCGGGACTAGCACAGATACGCAGTATTTT. Its translation is CASSSTGTSTDTQYF. The chain has TRBV19 and TRBJ2-3, with a weak D call TRBD2 (6 bases). This CDR3 contains 15 residues. CDR1 and CDR2 (germline): LNHDA, SQIVND (reference sequence). Trimming left V 5 bases short and J 0 bases short, with 12 bases between.

This sequence joins TRBV3-1 (or the pseudogene TRBV3-2) and TRBJ1-2; D perhaps matches TRBD1 (5 bases). Trimming stripped 1 base from V and 8 bases from J, with 11 bases between. The CDR3 totals 13 residues. Germline V gives CDR1 LGHDT, CDR2 YNNKEL (reference sequence). The CDR3 sequence is CASSQAGTRGYTF. The CDR3 DNA reads as TGTGCCAGCAGCCAAGCAGGGACCAGGGGCTACACCTTC.

The genes are TRBV7-9 and TRBJ1-1; no clear D gene. Germline loops: CDR1 SEHNR, CDR2 FQNEAQ (reference sequence). V was clipped by 2 bases and J by 0 bases, with 19 bases between them. The CDR3 covers 18 residues. The CDR3 DNA reads TGTGCCAGCAGCTTAAAGCGCGGCGGAGCAGACATGAACACTGAAGCTTTCTTT. Encoded protein: CASSLKRGGADMNTEAFF. Full variable domain (remainder filled in from reference TRBV7-9 and TRBJ1-1): DTGVSQNPRHKITKRGQNVTFRCDPISEHNRLYWYRQTLGQGPEFLTYFQNEAQLEKSRLLSDRFSAERPKGSFSTLEIQRTEQGDSAMYLCASSLKRGGADMNTEAFFGQGTRLTVV.

The V and J genes are TRBV19 and TRBJ2-6; 7 bases map to TRBD1. Germline values: CDR1 LNHDA, CDR2 SQIVND (reference sequence). This CDR3 has 17 residues. With V trimmed by 4 bases and J by 2 bases, 8 bases remained unmatched. The CDR3 nucleotides read TGTGCCAGTAGTACTAGGACAGGACTCACTGGGGCCAACGTCCTGACTTTC. It yields the protein CASSTRTGLTGANVLTF.